What follows are 6 T cell receptor beta chains derived from one specimen sequenced in a study of CD8 T cells in Susac syndrome. A quantity of about 0.45 to 1 ug RNA underwent reverse transcription using random hexamers. TCRdb re-analysed the immunoSEQ multiplex PCR reads in MiXCR, keeping a single row per CDR3 protein. Of 150,000 or so distinct CDR3 sequences detected, about 95% appear once; the ten largest clones hold roughly 0.16%. The specimen sequenced was CD8+ T cells from PBMCs. The receptors were sampled from a human donor with multiple sclerosis.

A single count supports this clonotype. The gene calls are TRBV5-6 and TRBJ1-1; D remains unclear. V lost 1 base and J 8 bases, leaving 15 bases between the germline ends. Germline V gene data show CDR1 as SGHDT and CDR2 as YYEEEE. The CDR3 is 14 residues long. CDR3 amino acids: CASSLMSFGREAFF. The CDR3 bases are TGTGCCAGCAGCTTGATGAGTTTCGGCAGGGAAGCTTTCTTT.

V gene TRBV12-3 or TRBV12-4 combines with J gene TRBJ2-3; D unresolved. The CDR3 runs 16 residues. The V gene lost 6 bases and the J gene lost 1 base, with 17 bases spanning the gap. CDR3 in DNA: TGTGCCAGCAGCCGAGGTCGCTCCGAGGGCACAGATACGCAGTATTTT. Its translation: CASSRGRSEGTDTQYF.

The chain is built from TRBV2 and TRBJ2-7; 7 bases line up with TRBD1. Germline trimming cut 5 bases from V and 1 base from J; bases unmatched to any gene: 8. The germline CDR1 and CDR2 sequences are SNHLY and FYNNEI. The CDR3 length is 15 residues. CDR3 DNA sequence: TGTGCCAGCAGTCCAGGCCAGGGGGAATCCTACGAGCAGTACGTC. This sequence encodes CASSPGQGESYEQYV.

The CDR3 sequence is CASSKGTPSVETQYF. Written as DNA, the CDR3 is TGTGCCAGCAGTAAAGGGACCCCCTCAGTAGAGACCCAGTACTTC. The rearrangement links TRBV4-2 to TRBJ2-5; D might be TRBD1 or TRBD2, each matching 5 bases. The CDR3 has 15 amino acids. Germline loops: CDR1 LGHNA, CDR2 YNFKEQ. V lost 6 bases and J 4 bases, leaving 18 bases between the germline ends.

The J gene is TRBJ1-2, the V gene TRBV27; D not certain. The ends were cut back, 0 bases at V and 6 bases at J, with 8 bases in the middle. Looked up from germline, CDR1 is MNHEY and CDR2 is SMNVEV (reference sequence). The CDR3 sequence is 13 residues long. In DNA form, the CDR3 reads TGTGCCAGCAGTTTATCAGGTTTTCATGGCTACACCTTC. This translates into CASSLSGFHGYTF.

DNA of the CDR3: TGTGCCAGCAGTCTTGGTTCCATGAACACTGAAGCTTTCTTT. Encoded protein: CASSLGSMNTEAFF. V and J are TRBV9 and TRBJ1-1; unclear D gene. Trimming shortened V by 5 bases and J by 0 bases, and 11 bases separated the two germline ends. CDR1 and CDR2 from the germline V gene are SGDLS and YYNGEE. The CDR3 loop spans 14 amino acids.